This record concerns one T cell receptor (beta chain) sequence. Its target is unknown. Method: immunoSEQ multiplex PCR; TCRdb's copy keeps in-frame clones and lacks some. The sample carries 150,000 to 200,000 clones, approximately 86% recorded once. Germline trimming cut 8 bases from V and 9 bases from J; bases unmatched to any gene: 15. The CDR3 spans 14 residues. The V gene's germline CDR1 is MNHEY and CDR2 SMNVEV (reference sequence). This record comes from a study of cytomegalovirus exposure and HLA in healthy donors. Study-wide results and caveats: As was reported, the classifier diagnosed cytomegalovirus status with high specificity and sensitivity. The study recorded 164 TCR beta chains that were cytomegalovirus-associated. Specific recognition of CMV antigens was confirmed in vitro for three chains (all CMV-associated). Later, an analysis found that TCR clusters from the first cohort tended to co-occur in the 95 to 150 validation repertoires.

V is TRBV27 and J is TRBJ1-2; TRBD1 agrees at 7 bases. Sequenced: PBMCs. This receptor was taken from a woman aged 18-29 years in good health and CMV-seronegative. The CDR3: CASALDRQGMSYTF. The CDR3 bases are TGTGCCAGCGCCTTAGATCGACAGGGAATGAGCTACACCTTC.